The next 12 T cell receptor beta chains were all read from a single sample in a study of cytomegalovirus exposure and HLA in healthy donors. The PCR made use of 60 Vbeta and 13 Jbeta primers. The repertoire was sequenced with immunoSEQ multiplex PCR; TCRdb's copy has only in-frame clones and lacks some. In all, the sample yields tens of thousands of clones. Source material: PBMCs. The receptors originated from a woman aged 40 to 50 in good health and CMV-seronegative.

V usage is TRBV4-3 and J usage is TRBJ2-1; D possibly corresponds to TRBD2 (5 bases). The V and J ends lost 1 base and 10 bases respectively, with 8 bases between them. The CDR3 runs 12 residues. From germline, CDR1 is LGHNA and CDR2 YSLEER. The CDR3 sequence: CASSQVAQEQFF. CDR3 nucleotide sequence: TGCGCCAGCAGCCAAGTAGCGCAGGAGCAGTTCTTC.

The chain has TRBV18 and TRBJ2-3; maybe TRBD1 (5 bases). Germline V gene data show CDR1 as KGHSH and CDR2 as LQKENI. Deletions cut 6 bases from V and 6 bases from J, with 16 bases between. This CDR3 spans 14 amino acids. CDR3 in amino acids: CASSQSQGEDTQYF. The CDR3 bases are TGTGCCAGCTCTCAGAGTCAGGGCGAGGATACGCAGTATTTT.

The rearrangement uses TRBV30 and TRBJ2-5; TRBD2 matches 7 bases. V trimming: 0 bases; J trimming: 5 bases; junction bases outside the gene matches: 0. This CDR3 has 12 amino acids. Germline CDR1 reads GTSNPN; CDR2 reads SVGIG (reference sequence). The CDR3 sequence: CAWSVGGETQYF. DNA of the CDR3: TGTGCCTGGAGTGTGGGGGGGGAGACCCAGTACTTC.

The chain employs TRBV6-6 and TRBJ2-5; perhaps TRBD2 as D (5 bases). The J call is in doubt because the DNA end fits TRBJ2-7 better. CDR3 length: 13 amino acids. The germline CDR1 and CDR2 sequences are MNHNY and SVGAGI (reference sequence). In DNA, the CDR3 is TGTGCCAGCGACCCAGGAGGTGGTTACGAGCAGTACTTC. Translation: CASDPGGGYEQYF.

The rearrangement links TRBV2 to TRBJ2-5; D is possibly TRBD1 (5 bases). V lost 5 bases and J lost 3, with 31 bases in between. There are 20 residues in the CDR3. Per the germline V gene, CDR1 is SNHLY and CDR2 is FYNNEI. The CDR3 reads CASSIHIRSPTVIMKETQYF. The CDR3 DNA reads TGTGCCAGCAGTATACATATTCGATCCCCGACAGTAATTATGAAAGAGACCCAGTACTTC.

The chain joins TRBV27 to TRBJ2-3; a weak D match, TRBD2 (6 bases). With 5 bases removed from V and 6 bases from J, the gap between germline ends came to 18 bases. This CDR3 region has 15 residues. Germline CDR1 is MNHEY and CDR2 is SMNVEV (reference sequence). In nucleotides, the CDR3 is TGTGCCAGCAGTCCGCCAGGTAGCGGCCCCGATACGCAGTATTTT. It translates to CASSPPGSGPDTQYF.

This chain uses TRBV20-1 with TRBJ2-7, with D perhaps TRBD1 (5 bases). The CDR3 covers 11 residues. CDR1 and CDR2 (germline): DFQATT, SNEGSKA (reference sequence). The V end lost 6 bases, the J end lost 12 bases, and 18 bases lay between the germline ends. CDR3 nucleotides: TGCAGTGCAAGGGGCCCAGCCAGGGCGTACTTC. This translates into CSARGPARAYF.

The rearrangement uses TRBV19 and TRBJ1-1; 8 bases fit TRBD1. The CDR3 is 12 amino acids. Germline V lookup: CDR1 LNHDA, CDR2 SQIVND (reference sequence). Trimming removed 4 bases from V and 11 bases from J; junction bases left unmatched: 6. The CDR3 nucleotides are TGTGCCAGTAGTAACAGGGGGTGGTTTGCTTTCTTT. Its protein product is CASSNRGWFAFF.

The chain recombines TRBV9 with TRBJ2-1, with TRBD2 matching over 8 bases. Germline assignment: CDR1 SGDLS and CDR2 YYNGEE. V trimming: 4 bases; J trimming: 16 bases; junction bases outside the gene matches: 7. The CDR3 spans 11 residues. The CDR3 sequence: CASSRTSRQFF. CDR3 bases: TGTGCCAGCAGCCGGACTAGCCGTCAATTCTTC.

The CDR3 spells CASSVGGRQGEQFF. Written as DNA, the CDR3 is TGTGCCAGCAGCGTGGGCGGGAGGCAGGGTGAGCAGTTCTTC. The chain is built from TRBV9 and TRBJ2-1; TRBD2 matches 8 bases. Trimming at V came to 2 bases and at J to 9 bases, leaving 7 bases not matched to a gene. The CDR3 spans 14 residues. From germline, CDR1 is SGDLS and CDR2 YYNGEE. Supplemented by reference TRBV9 and TRBJ2-1, the full variable domain reads DSGVTQTPKHLITATGQRVTLRCSPRSGDLSVYWYQQSLDQGLQFLIQYYNGEERAKGNILERFSAQQFPDLHSELNLSSLELGDSALYFCASSVGGRQGEQFFGPGTRLTVL.

This chain joins TRBV19 and TRBJ1-2; D remains unclear. CDR1 is LNHDA and CDR2 is SQIVND in the germline V gene (reference sequence). CDR3 length: 14 amino acids. V was cut by 3 bases and J by 3 bases, with 11 bases left in between. The CDR3 here is CASSIITGYYGYTF. For the CDR3, the DNA is TGTGCCAGTAGTATCATAACGGGATACTATGGCTACACCTTC.

The chain couples TRBV28 to TRBJ2-7; 9 bases match TRBD2. The CDR3 sequence is 13 residues long. Germline V gene data show CDR1 as MDHEN and CDR2 as SYDVKM. J lost 4 bases, V lost 10 bases, and 8 bases had no gene match. CDR3 amino acids: CANSRREGYEQYF. DNA of the CDR3: TGTGCCAACTCACGGCGGGAGGGTTACGAGCAGTACTTC.